A selection of T cell receptor beta chains follows, all from one sample in a study of blood T cell repertoires in COVID-19. Sequencing was performed with immunoSEQ multiplex PCR; in TCRdb, only in-frame clones are kept and a portion is missing. The table has 80,000 to 130,000 clones, roughly 92% seen once. The sample consisted of peripheral blood. These receptors were obtained from a man aged 70-80 years with acute or convalescent COVID-19. CDR3s include the opening cysteine and the closing phenylalanine or tryptophan. Each record gives: CDR3 DNA, CDR3 protein, V gene, clone size, J gene, D gene. D genes are given only for firm matches. Only part of the rows carry a size: once, few, many, or a class if the clone is expanded.

DNA: TGTGCCAGCAGCGGTAGCGGGAGGGCCCCAGAGACCCAGTACTTC
CDR3: CASSGSGRAPETQYF
V: TRBV13
size: NA
J: TRBJ2-5
D: TRBD2

DNA: TGTGCCAGCAGACCCGGGACAGGGGGCTACGAGCAGTACTTC
CDR3: CASRPGTGGYEQYF
V: TRBV6-6
size: NA
J: TRBJ2-7
D: TRBD1

DNA: TGTGCCAGCAGCTTAACGGGCGGAGGGGGCGCGGGTTCACCCCTCCACTTT
CDR3: CASSLTGGGGAGSPLHF
V: TRBV13
size: NA
J: TRBJ1-6
D: TRBD1

DNA: TGTGCCAGCAGCTTAGCTGGGGGGTATTCACCCCTCCACTTT
CDR3: CASSLAGGYSPLHF
V: TRBV7-8
size: NA
J: TRBJ1-6
D: NA

DNA: TGTGCCAGCAGCTCGACAGGGGTGGAAAGGGAGACCCAGTACTTC
CDR3: CASSSTGVERETQYF
V: TRBV5-5
size: NA
J: TRBJ2-5
D: TRBD1

DNA: TGTGCCAGCAGCTTAGGTGGGGGGGGGCCGCCGCAGTATTTT
CDR3: CASSLGGGGPPQYF
V: TRBV11-2
size: NA
J: TRBJ2-3
D: NA

DNA: TGTGCCAGCAGCCGTCACACAGATAGCACAGATACGCAGTATTTT
CDR3: CASSRHTDSTDTQYF
V: TRBV11-2
size: NA
J: TRBJ2-3
D: NA

DNA: TGTGCCACCAGCAGAGCGGCAGTACAGAATGAAAAACTGTTTTTT
CDR3: CATSRAAVQNEKLFF
V: TRBV15
size: once
J: TRBJ1-4
D: NA

DNA: TGTGCCAGCAGCTTAGGCGGGGCTGCTGGAAACACCATATATTTT
CDR3: CASSLGGAAGNTIYF
V: TRBV7-2
size: NA
J: TRBJ1-3
D: NA

DNA: TGTGCCAGCAGCTTCTGGACAGGTAGCACAGATACGCAGTATTTT
CDR3: CASSFWTGSTDTQYF
V: TRBV5-5
size: NA
J: TRBJ2-3
D: TRBD1

DNA: TGCAGCGTTGCCGGGACTAGCGGGAGAAGGTACAATGAGCAGTTCTTC
CDR3: CSVAGTSGRRYNEQFF
V: TRBV29-1
size: NA
J: TRBJ2-1
D: TRBD2

DNA: TGTGCCAGCAGCGTAGCGGGACTAGCGGTCACAGATACGCAGTATTTT
CDR3: CASSVAGLAVTDTQYF
V: TRBV9
size: NA
J: TRBJ2-3
D: TRBD2

DNA: TGCAGCGTTGGCTCAGGGTGGACTGAAGCTTTCTTT
CDR3: CSVGSGWTEAFF
V: TRBV29-1
size: NA
J: TRBJ1-1
D: NA

DNA: TGTGCCAGCAGCGTAGAGGGGGGGCGCGGAAACACCATATATTTT
CDR3: CASSVEGGRGNTIYF
V: TRBV9
size: once
J: TRBJ1-3
D: NA

DNA: TGTGCCAGTAGCTTCAGGGAAACTAGCAATCAGCCCCAGCATTTT
CDR3: CASSFRETSNQPQHF
V: TRBV19
size: NA
J: TRBJ1-5
D: NA

DNA: TGTGCCTGGAGTGTCAACTCTTTAAATACGCAGTATTTT
CDR3: CAWSVNSLNTQYF
V: TRBV30
size: NA
J: TRBJ2-3
D: NA

DNA: TGTGCCAGCAGGCTGACAGGGTGGATAAGGAATGGCTACACCTTC
CDR3: CASRLTGWIRNGYTF
V: TRBV2
size: NA
J: TRBJ1-2
D: TRBD1

DNA: TGTGCCAGCAGCTTACCGGGAGGAACCTACGAGCAGTACTTC
CDR3: CASSLPGGTYEQYF
V: TRBV5-8
size: NA
J: TRBJ2-7
D: TRBD2

DNA: TGTGCCATCAGTGGGCTTGGACAGGGTGGCCATGGCTACACCTTC
CDR3: CAISGLGQGGHGYTF
V: TRBV10-3
size: NA
J: TRBJ1-2
D: TRBD1

DNA: TGTGCCAGCAGCCGGACAGGGGGAGATGAAGCTTTCTTT
CDR3: CASSRTGGDEAFF
V: TRBV11-2
size: NA
J: TRBJ1-1
D: TRBD1

DNA: TGCGCCAGCAGCCAAGGAGGGGGCGAAAAACTGTTTTTT
CDR3: CASSQGGGEKLFF
V: TRBV4-3
size: NA
J: TRBJ1-4
D: TRBD1

DNA: TGTGCCAGCAGTACAGGGTCGAAGCAGTACTTC
CDR3: CASSTGSKQYF
V: TRBV2
size: NA
J: TRBJ2-7
D: NA

DNA: TGTGCCAGCAGCCTCTACGAGCAGTACTTC
CDR3: CASSLYEQYF
V: TRBV21-1
size: NA
J: TRBJ2-7
D: NA